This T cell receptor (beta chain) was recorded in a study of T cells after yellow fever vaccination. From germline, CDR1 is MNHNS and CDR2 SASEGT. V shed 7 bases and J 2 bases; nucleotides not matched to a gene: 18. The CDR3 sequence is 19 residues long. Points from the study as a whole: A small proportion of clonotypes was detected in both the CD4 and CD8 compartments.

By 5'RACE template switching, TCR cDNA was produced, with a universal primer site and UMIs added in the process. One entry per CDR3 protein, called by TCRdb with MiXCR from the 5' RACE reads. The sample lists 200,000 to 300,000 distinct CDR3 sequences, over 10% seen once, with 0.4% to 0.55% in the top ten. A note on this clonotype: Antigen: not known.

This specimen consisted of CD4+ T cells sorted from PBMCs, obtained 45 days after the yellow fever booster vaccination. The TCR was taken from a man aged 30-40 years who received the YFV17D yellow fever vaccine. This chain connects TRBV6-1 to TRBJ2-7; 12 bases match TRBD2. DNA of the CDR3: TGTGCCAGCATCGGGCGGGAGCTAGCGGGAGGGCCTGGAGCCTACGAGCAGTACTTC. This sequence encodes CASIGRELAGGPGAYEQYF.